The clone carrying this T cell receptor beta chain was counted ten times or more. The record originates from a study of Graves' ophthalmopathy and Graves' hyperthyroidism. Stable hyperthyroidism referred to disease that showed no ophthalmopathy within 18 months of follow-up. Only newly diagnosed hyperthyroidism patients aged 18 to 65, with under 2 months' duration, were enrolled. As diagnostic evidence, clinical symptoms, serum thyroxine, TRAb, thyroid ultrasound and orbital computed tomography were relied upon. TCR beta CDR3 regions were amplified from RNA transcripts. Second-round multiplex PCR came after a first-round RT-PCR that employed HTBI primers. Each CDR3 protein is one row after TCRdb ran MiXCR on the multiplex PCR reads. The data show 300,000 to 400,000 distinct CDR3 sequences, approximately 17% seen once. Per the germline V gene, CDR1 is LGHNT and CDR2 is FRNRAP. CDR3 length equals 18 residues. V shed 7 bases, J shed 1 base, and the junction held 13 bases outside the gene matches.

Input material: peripheral blood. The sequence was obtained from an adult woman with stable Graves' hyperthyroidism. V usage is TRBV12-5 and J usage is TRBJ2-4; the match to TRBD2 covers 10 bases. DNA of the CDR3: TGTGCTAGTGCCCTCGGCGTCCTAGCGGGAGAGGCCAAAAACATTCAGTACTTC. This gives the protein CASALGVLAGEAKNIQYF.